The clone carrying this T cell receptor (beta chain) was picked up a small number of times. Antigen: not known. Unique molecular identifiers were present in the TCR beta cDNA libraries. TCRdb reprocessed the PCR reads via MiXCR and lists one record per CDR3 protein. The sample shows a few hundred thousand distinct CDR3 sequences, roughly 35% of them seen only once. This entry comes from a study of post-analysis software for immune sequencing data. General study results and limits: Strong co-clustering by F measure was seen for same-batch samples.

The clonotype originates from a girl between 10 and 17 years old with multiple sclerosis. What was sequenced was blood.

The CDR3 reads CASSLALTAPLGEQYF. CDR3 coding DNA: TGTGCCAGCAGCTTAGCCTTGACCGCTCCTCTAGGCGAGCAGTACTTC. The chain uses TRBV13 and TRBJ2-5; no definite D call. The J call may be wrong; the DNA end is better matched by TRBJ2-7. The V gene's germline CDR1 is PRHDT and CDR2 FYEKMQ (reference sequence). CDR3 length: 16 amino acids.